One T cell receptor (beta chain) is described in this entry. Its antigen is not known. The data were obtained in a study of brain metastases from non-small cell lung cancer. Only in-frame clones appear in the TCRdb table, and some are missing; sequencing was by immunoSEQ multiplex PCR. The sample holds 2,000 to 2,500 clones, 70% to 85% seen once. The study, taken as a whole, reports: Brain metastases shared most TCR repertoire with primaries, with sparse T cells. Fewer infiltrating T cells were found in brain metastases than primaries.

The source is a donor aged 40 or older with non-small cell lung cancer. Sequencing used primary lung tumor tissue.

The CDR3 is CASSQGTVSTDTQYF. The CDR3 coding sequence is TGTGCCAGCAGCCAAGGAACAGTGTCCACAGATACGCAGTATTTT. The chain recombines TRBV3-1 (or the pseudogene TRBV3-2) with TRBJ2-3; D is ambiguous. Germline CDR1 is LGHDT and CDR2 is YNNKEL (reference sequence). Between the trimmed V and J ends, which lost 1 base and 2 bases, there was a span of 10 bases. This CDR3 is built from 15 residues.